The sequence of this TCR beta chain was determined in a study of post-analysis software for immune sequencing data. Study at large: The cohort encompassed relapsing-remitting, secondary progressive and progressive-relapsing multiple sclerosis disease courses. Notes on the study in general: TRBV5-6, TRBV5-1 and TRBV20-1 were among a few TRBV segments more frequent in patients than controls. The authors found that F measure strongly co-clustered same-batch samples. Controls' normalized Chao1 diversity significantly exceeded that of multiple sclerosis patients.

Germline V CDR1 and CDR2: DFQATT, SNEGSKA (reference sequence). The germline V and J ends were trimmed by 5 bases and 6 bases, with 14 bases remaining between them. This CDR3 is built from 13 residues. Details on this clonotype: Its target is not known.

Presence of unique molecular identifiers characterized the TCR beta cDNA libraries. cDNA molecules numbering 450,000 to 650,000 came from roughly 1 to 10 million T cells. TCRdb re-derived calls from the PCR reads in MiXCR, one entry per CDR3 protein. The table lists 600,000 to 700,000 distinct CDR3 sequences, roughly three fifths of them singletons. The sequence was collected from a girl aged 2 to 9 with multiple sclerosis. V and J are TRBV20-1 and TRBJ2-1; tentative D call: TRBD2 (6 bases). Sequenced material: blood. CDR3 sequence: CSASQTRANEQFF. In DNA form, the CDR3 reads TGCAGTGCTTCCCAGACTAGGGCCAATGAGCAGTTCTTC.